The present T cell receptor beta chain was sequenced within a study of blood T cell repertoires in COVID-19. Original analysis: Researchers report that nucleated cell counts were estimated from reference gene primer amplification. Assay: immunoSEQ multiplex PCR; the TCRdb copy retains only in-frame clones and omits some. The V and J calls and clone size were taken over from that table, and D and trimming were inferred from the DNA. The repertoire holds about 35,000 clones, 80% to 90% seen once, with over 9.5% in the top ten. Sequences were obtained from peripheral blood. This clonotype was obtained from an elderly man with active COVID-19.

CDR3 nucleotides: TGTGCCAGCAGGGGACAGGGTGGAAGTTCACCCCTCCACTTT. Translated: CASRGQGGSSPLHF. The V call is TRBV28, the J call TRBJ1-6; 9 nucleotides align to TRBD1. Germline V gives CDR1 MDHEN, CDR2 SYDVKM. This CDR3 spans 14 amino acids. V shed 6 bases and J 9 bases; nucleotides not matched to a gene: 6.